A single sample gave rise to the 11 T cell receptor beta chains below, sequenced in a study of shared clonotypes between healthy human individuals. The method was immunoSEQ multiplex PCR; TCRdb's version includes in-frame clones alone and lacks a portion of them. This table has 2,100,000 or so clones, more than 90% appearing once. Input material: naive CD4+ T cells sorted from blood. Subset of the sample: CD45RA+ positively selected. The source is a man aged 18-30 years in good health.

This rearrangement joins TRBV6-1 to TRBJ2-1, with a weak D call TRBD2 (5 bases). CDR3 length: 14 amino acids. V dropped 7 bases and J dropped 0 bases, with 10 bases sitting between them. Germline lookup yields CDR1 MNHNS and CDR2 SASEGT. This CDR3 reads CASMEAASYNEQFF. The CDR3 DNA reads TGTGCCAGCATGGAAGCGGCCTCCTACAATGAGCAGTTCTTC.

The chain is built from TRBV27 and TRBJ2-7; 9 bases fit TRBD1. The germline V gene encodes CDR1 MNHEY and CDR2 SMNVEV (reference sequence). CDR3 length equals 17 residues. V gave up 1 base and J gave up 2 bases; unmatched junction bases: 9. CDR3 loop: CASSLYPPTGGTYEQYF. CDR3 coding DNA: TGTGCCAGCAGTTTATACCCCCCGACAGGGGGTACCTACGAGCAGTACTTC.

The CDR3 reads CASSPRKGDWETQYF. CDR3 DNA: TGTGCCAGCAGCCCCCGGAAGGGTGATTGGGAGACCCAGTACTTC. V is TRBV14 and J is TRBJ2-5; D gene ambiguous. Trimming stripped 4 bases from V and 5 bases from J, with 17 bases between. The CDR3 runs 15 residues. Germline loops: CDR1 SGHDN, CDR2 FVKESK.

As DNA, the CDR3 is TGTGCCAGTAGGATTTCCTATAATTCACCCCTCCACTTT. Translated: CASRISYNSPLHF. This chain joins TRBV27 and TRBJ1-6; D remains ambiguous. Germline V gene sequence: CDR1 MNHEY, CDR2 SMNVEV (reference sequence). Trimming removed 9 bases from V and 1 base from J, with 7 bases in between. This CDR3 is built from 13 residues.

Concerning this clone: The sample holds other DNA sequences that translate to the same CDR3. This sequence joins TRBV18 and TRBJ1-4; 9 bases are shared with TRBD1. The CDR3 covers 15 residues. The germline V gene encodes CDR1 KGHSH and CDR2 LQKENI. The junction had 2 bases not matched to a gene; V was cut back by 2 bases and J by 4 bases. The CDR3 protein is CASSPRGQGNEKLFF. The CDR3 coding sequence is TGTGCCAGCTCACCAAGGGGACAGGGTAATGAAAAACTGTTTTTT.

The V gene is TRBV6-6, the J gene TRBJ2-7; D possibly uses TRBD1 or TRBD2 (5 bases each). Between the trimmed V and J ends, which lost 6 bases and 4 bases, there was a span of 16 bases. The germline gives CDR1 MNHNY, CDR2 SVGAGI (reference sequence). The CDR3 sequence is 14 residues long. CDR3 nucleotide sequence: TGTGCCAGCAGCCGGGACCTCCAAGGGTACGAGCAGTACTTC. Protein sequence: CASSRDLQGYEQYF.

About this clone: This specimen includes other DNA sequences encoding the same CDR3. J is TRBJ2-7 and V is TRBV5-1; 8 bases agree with TRBD1. Germline V gives CDR1 SGHRS, CDR2 YFSETQ. The CDR3 is 14 amino acids. Losses at the gene ends were 3 bases for V and 3 bases for J; bases not matched to a gene: 5. The CDR3 region has the DNA TGCGCCAGCAGCTCGGCCGGACAGGGCTACGAGCAGTACTTC. It is translated as CASSSAGQGYEQYF.

The chain carries TRBV9 and TRBJ2-5; the D gene is possibly TRBD2 (6 bases). Trimming took 0 bases from V and 4 from J, leaving 16 bases between them. CDR3 size: 16 residues. Looked up from germline, CDR1 is SGDLS and CDR2 is YYNGEE. The CDR3 sequence: CASSVGLGQGGETQYF. CDR3 coding DNA: TGTGCCAGCAGCGTAGGGCTCGGGCAGGGAGGAGAGACCCAGTACTTC.

This clone has just one count. V usage is TRBV6-1 and J usage is TRBJ2-4, with D perhaps matching TRBD1 (6 bases). This CDR3 is built from 18 residues. The germline V gene encodes CDR1 MNHNS and CDR2 SASEGT. V was shortened by 2 bases and J by 0 bases, with 17 bases between the two germline ends. The CDR3: CASSERDIFPLAKNIQYF. For the CDR3, the DNA is TGTGCCAGCAGTGAAAGGGACATTTTCCCCTTAGCCAAAAACATTCAGTACTTC.

The table lists this clone with a count of one. J is TRBJ1-1 and V is TRBV10-3; D possibly corresponds to TRBD1 (6 bases). V dropped 4 bases and J dropped 3 bases, with 15 bases sitting between them. The CDR3 spans 15 residues. From germline, CDR1 is ENHRY and CDR2 SYGVKD. The CDR3 reads CAISGRGPGDTEAFF. Here the CDR3 DNA reads TGTGCCATCAGTGGCAGGGGCCCTGGGGACACTGAAGCTTTCTTT.

CDR3: CASSWDAGELFF. As DNA, the CDR3 is TGTGCCAGCAGTTGGGACGCCGGGGAGCTGTTTTTT. The chain is built from TRBV7-9 and TRBJ2-2; D might be TRBD1 or TRBD2, each matching 5 bases. V dropped 6 bases and J dropped 6 bases, with 8 bases sitting between them. Germline CDR1 and CDR2: SEHNR and FQNEAQ (reference sequence). The CDR3 loop spans 12 amino acids.